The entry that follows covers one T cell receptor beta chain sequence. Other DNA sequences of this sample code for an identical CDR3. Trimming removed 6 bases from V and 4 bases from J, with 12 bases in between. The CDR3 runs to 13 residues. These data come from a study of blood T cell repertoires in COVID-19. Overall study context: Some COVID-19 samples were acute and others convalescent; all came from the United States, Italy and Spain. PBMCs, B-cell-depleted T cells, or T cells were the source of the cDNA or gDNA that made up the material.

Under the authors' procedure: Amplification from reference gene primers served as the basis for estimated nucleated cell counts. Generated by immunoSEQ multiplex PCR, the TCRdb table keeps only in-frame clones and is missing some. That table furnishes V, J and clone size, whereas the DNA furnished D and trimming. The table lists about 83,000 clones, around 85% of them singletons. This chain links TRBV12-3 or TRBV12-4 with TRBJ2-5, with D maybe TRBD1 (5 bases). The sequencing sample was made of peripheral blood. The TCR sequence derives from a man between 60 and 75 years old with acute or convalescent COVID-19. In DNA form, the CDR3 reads TGTGCCAGCAGGCAGGGATTGGGAGAGACCCAGTACTTC. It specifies CASRQGLGETQYF.